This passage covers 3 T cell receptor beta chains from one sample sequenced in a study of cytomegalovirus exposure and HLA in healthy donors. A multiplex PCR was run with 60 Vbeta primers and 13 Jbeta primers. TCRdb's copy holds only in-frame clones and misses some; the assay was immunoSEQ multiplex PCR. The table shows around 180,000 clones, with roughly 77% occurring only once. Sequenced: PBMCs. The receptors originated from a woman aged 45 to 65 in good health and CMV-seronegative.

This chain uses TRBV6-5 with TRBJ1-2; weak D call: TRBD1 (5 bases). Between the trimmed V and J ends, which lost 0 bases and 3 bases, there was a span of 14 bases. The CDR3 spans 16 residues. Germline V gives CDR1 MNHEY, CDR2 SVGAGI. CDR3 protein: CASSYSGRGRDYGYTF. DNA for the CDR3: TGTGCCAGCAGTTACTCCGGCCGGGGGAGGGACTATGGCTACACCTTC.

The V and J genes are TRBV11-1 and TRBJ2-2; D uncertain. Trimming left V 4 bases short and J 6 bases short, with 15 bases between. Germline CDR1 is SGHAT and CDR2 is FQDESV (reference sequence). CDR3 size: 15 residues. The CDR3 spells CASSSLASAAGELFF. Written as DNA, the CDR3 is TGTGCCAGCAGCTCCTTGGCGTCCGCGGCCGGGGAGCTGTTTTTT.

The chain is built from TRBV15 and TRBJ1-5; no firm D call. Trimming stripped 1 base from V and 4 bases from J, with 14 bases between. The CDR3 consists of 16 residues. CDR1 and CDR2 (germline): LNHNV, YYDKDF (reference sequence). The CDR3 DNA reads TGTGCCACCAGCAGAGTGACACTCTTCGTTAATCAGCCCCAGCATTTT. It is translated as CATSRVTLFVNQPQHF. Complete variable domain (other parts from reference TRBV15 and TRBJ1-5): DAMVIQNPRYQVTQFGKPVTLSCSQTLNHNVMYWYQQKSSQAPKLLFHYYDKDFNNEADTPDNFQSRRPNTSFCFLDIRSPGLGDTAMYLCATSRVTLFVNQPQHFGDGTRLSIL.